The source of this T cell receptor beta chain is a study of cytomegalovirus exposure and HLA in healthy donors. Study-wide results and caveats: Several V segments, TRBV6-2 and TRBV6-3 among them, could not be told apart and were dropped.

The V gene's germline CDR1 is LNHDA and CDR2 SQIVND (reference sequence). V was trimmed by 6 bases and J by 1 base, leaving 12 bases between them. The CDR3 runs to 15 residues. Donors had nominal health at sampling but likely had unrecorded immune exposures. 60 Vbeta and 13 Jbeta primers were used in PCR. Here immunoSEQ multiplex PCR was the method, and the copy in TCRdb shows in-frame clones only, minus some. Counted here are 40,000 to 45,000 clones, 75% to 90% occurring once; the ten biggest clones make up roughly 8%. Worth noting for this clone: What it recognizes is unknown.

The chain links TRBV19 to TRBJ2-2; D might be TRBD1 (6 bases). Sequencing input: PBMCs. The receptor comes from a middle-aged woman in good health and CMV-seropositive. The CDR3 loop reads CASRPGQMNTGELFF. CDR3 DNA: TGTGCCAGTAGACCGGGACAAATGAACACCGGGGAGCTGTTTTTT.